These 14 T cell receptor beta chains share one sample of origin, sequenced in a study of blood T cell repertoires in COVID-19. Sequenced by immunoSEQ multiplex PCR; TCRdb stores in-frame clones only, minus some. The data hold 400,000 to 550,000 clones, with 80% to 90% observed a single time. Sequenced: peripheral blood. Every receptor here comes from a woman in her 30s with acute or convalescent COVID-19.

This clone was detected a few times. The chain joins TRBV4-2 to TRBJ2-5, with 11 bases fitting TRBD2. There are 17 residues in the CDR3. The V and J ends lost 0 bases and 5 bases, in that order; junction bases with no gene match: 8. Germline CDR1 and CDR2: LGHNA and YNFKEQ. The DNA for the CDR3 is TGTGCCAGCAGCCAAGACTATAGCGGGGGGGCCTGGGAGACCCAGTACTTC. This encodes CASSQDYSGGAWETQYF.

The V gene is TRBV7-3, the J gene TRBJ1-1, with a weak D call TRBD1 (5 bases). This CDR3 spans 13 amino acids. V was clipped by 2 bases and J by 5 bases, with 9 bases between them. Germline CDR1 and CDR2: SGHTA and FQGTGA. The CDR3 reads CASSLSGFTEAFF. The CDR3 bases are TGTGCCAGCAGCTTATCAGGGTTTACTGAAGCTTTCTTT.

The chain combines TRBV6-5 with TRBJ1-6; 7 nucleotides match TRBD1. This CDR3 is 14 amino acids long. Germline V gene lookup returns CDR1 MNHEY and CDR2 SVGAGI. The ends lost 6 bases at V and 5 bases at J; junction bases unmatched: 4. The CDR3: CASRGTANNSPLHF. The CDR3 DNA reads TGTGCCAGCAGAGGGACAGCTAATAATTCACCCCTCCACTTT.

The genes are TRBV5-4 and TRBJ1-6; no definite D call. CDR1 is SGHNT, CDR2 YYREEE, per germline (reference sequence). Trimming pared 0 bases from V and 4 bases from J, leaving 20 bases between. This CDR3 spans 19 amino acids. Written as DNA, the CDR3 is TGTGCCAGCAGCTTGGCCCCACGGACTGCAATAGGGTATAATTCACCCCTCCACTTT. Protein: CASSLAPRTAIGYNSPLHF. Looking up the rest from reference TRBV5-4 and TRBJ1-6 gives the full variable domain: ETGVTQSPTHLIKTRGQQVTLRCSSQSGHNTVSWYQQALGQGPQFIFQYYREEENGRGNFPPRFSGLQFPNYSSELNVNALELDDSALYLCASSLAPRTAIGYNSPLHFGNGTRLTVT.

This clone was detected only once. This sample also contains other DNA sequences that code for the same CDR3. V gene TRBV5-6 combines with J gene TRBJ2-5; a possible D gene is TRBD1 (7 bases). Germline V gives CDR1 SGHDT, CDR2 YYEEEE. V lost 4 bases and J 3 bases, leaving 10 bases between the germline ends. The length of the CDR3 is 13 residues. For the CDR3, the DNA is TGTGCCAGCAGCGGCGGGACAGAAGAGACCCAGTACTTC. Its protein product is CASSGGTEETQYF. The full variable domain, with the rest looked up from reference TRBV5-6 and TRBJ2-5, is DAGVTQSPTHLIKTRGQQVTLRCSPKSGHDTVSWYQQALGQGPQFIFQYYEEEERQRGNFPDRFSGHQFPNYSSELNVNALLLGDSALYLCASSGGTEETQYFGPGTRLLVL.

The rearrangement links TRBV15 to TRBJ2-1; unclear D gene. The CDR3 sequence is 14 residues long. Trimming shortened V by 0 bases and J by 10 bases, and 13 bases separated the two germline ends. Germline loops: CDR1 LNHNV, CDR2 YYDKDF (reference sequence). CDR3 loop: CATSRDRQVGEQFF. The CDR3 DNA is TGTGCCACCAGCAGAGATCGGCAGGTGGGCGAGCAGTTCTTC. The full variable domain, with the rest looked up from reference TRBV15 and TRBJ2-1, is DAMVIQNPRYQVTQFGKPVTLSCSQTLNHNVMYWYQQKSSQAPKLLFHYYDKDFNNEADTPDNFQSRRPNTSFCFLDIRSPGLGDTAMYLCATSRDRQVGEQFFGPGTRLTVL.

This chain uses TRBV5-1 with TRBJ2-7; 7 bases are a match to TRBD1. J gave up 1 base and V 7 bases, and 5 bases lay outside the gene matches. CDR3 size: 13 residues. Germline V gene data show CDR1 as SGHRS and CDR2 as YFSETQ. The CDR3 bases are TGCGCCAGCTCCCGGGACAGATCCTACGAGCAGTACTTC. Its translation is CASSRDRSYEQYF. Full variable domain (remainder filled in from reference TRBV5-1 and TRBJ2-7): KAGVTQTPRYLIKTRGQQVTLSCSPISGHRSVSWYQQTPGQGLQFLFEYFSETQRNKGNFPGRFSGRQFSNSRSEMNVSTLELGDSALYLCASSRDRSYEQYFGPGTRLTVT.

V gene TRBV15 combines with J gene TRBJ1-5; TRBD1 might be the D (6 bases). CDR3 size: 20 residues. The germline V gene encodes CDR1 LNHNV and CDR2 YYDKDF (reference sequence). Trimming took 1 base from V and 6 from J, leaving 28 bases between them. The CDR3 reads CATSRASRGEGKGGLQPQHF. Here the CDR3 DNA reads TGTGCCACCAGCAGAGCTAGCAGGGGTGAGGGGAAGGGCGGTCTTCAGCCCCAGCATTTT.

The chain carries TRBV19 and TRBJ2-5, with 12 positions matching TRBD2. This CDR3 has 19 residues. Trimming removed 6 bases from V and 1 base from J; junction bases left unmatched: 15. Germline V gene sequence: CDR1 LNHDA, CDR2 SQIVND (reference sequence). The CDR3 bases are TGTGCCAGTAGCCTTGCTACTAGCGGGGGGTCCTTTGTCCAAGAGACCCAGTACTTC. Its protein product is CASSLATSGGSFVQETQYF.

V and J are TRBV5-6 and TRBJ2-5, with D unclear. This CDR3 contains 14 residues. Between the trimmed V and J ends, which lost 2 bases and 2 bases, there was a span of 10 bases. The V gene's germline CDR1 is SGHDT and CDR2 YYEEEE. The CDR3 loop is CASSFVPGQETQYF. The CDR3 region has the DNA TGTGCCAGCAGCTTCGTGCCAGGACAAGAGACCCAGTACTTC.

Details on this clone: This sample includes further DNA sequences coding for the same CDR3. The chain links TRBV30 to TRBJ1-1, with D tentatively TRBD1 (6 bases). Germline loops: CDR1 GTSNPN, CDR2 SVGIG (reference sequence). The ends were cut back, 4 bases at V and 2 bases at J, with 14 bases in the middle. The CDR3 is 14 amino acids. CDR3 in DNA: TGTGCCTGGACCCGTCCGGGGGGCAACACTGAAGCTTTCTTT. Amino acid sequence: CAWTRPGGNTEAFF.

The V and J genes are TRBV6-1 and TRBJ1-2; D gene unclear. CDR3 length equals 13 residues. V was pared by 6 bases and J by 7 bases, with 15 bases between. The V gene's germline CDR1 is MNHNS and CDR2 SASEGT. The CDR3 loop is CASRRTDASGYTF. CDR3 in DNA: TGTGCCAGCAGGCGTACTGACGCTAGTGGCTACACCTTC.

The chain is built from TRBV2 and TRBJ1-5; unclear D gene. Germline CDR1 and CDR2: SNHLY and FYNNEI. V was pared by 6 bases and J by 1 base, with 16 bases between. The CDR3 is 16 amino acids. The CDR3 region is CASSSDGSASNQPQHF. The DNA of the CDR3 is TGTGCCAGCAGCTCCGACGGGTCGGCGAGCAATCAGCCCCAGCATTTT.

The genes are TRBV2 and TRBJ1-4; D is perhaps TRBD1 (5 bases). The V end lost 6 bases, the J end lost 8 bases, and 10 bases lay between the germline ends. The length of the CDR3 is 12 residues. The germline V gene has CDR1 SNHLY and CDR2 FYNNEI. The CDR3 DNA sequence: TGTGCCAGCAGCCAGGGAAGGGAAAAACTGTTTTTT. This codes for CASSQGREKLFF.